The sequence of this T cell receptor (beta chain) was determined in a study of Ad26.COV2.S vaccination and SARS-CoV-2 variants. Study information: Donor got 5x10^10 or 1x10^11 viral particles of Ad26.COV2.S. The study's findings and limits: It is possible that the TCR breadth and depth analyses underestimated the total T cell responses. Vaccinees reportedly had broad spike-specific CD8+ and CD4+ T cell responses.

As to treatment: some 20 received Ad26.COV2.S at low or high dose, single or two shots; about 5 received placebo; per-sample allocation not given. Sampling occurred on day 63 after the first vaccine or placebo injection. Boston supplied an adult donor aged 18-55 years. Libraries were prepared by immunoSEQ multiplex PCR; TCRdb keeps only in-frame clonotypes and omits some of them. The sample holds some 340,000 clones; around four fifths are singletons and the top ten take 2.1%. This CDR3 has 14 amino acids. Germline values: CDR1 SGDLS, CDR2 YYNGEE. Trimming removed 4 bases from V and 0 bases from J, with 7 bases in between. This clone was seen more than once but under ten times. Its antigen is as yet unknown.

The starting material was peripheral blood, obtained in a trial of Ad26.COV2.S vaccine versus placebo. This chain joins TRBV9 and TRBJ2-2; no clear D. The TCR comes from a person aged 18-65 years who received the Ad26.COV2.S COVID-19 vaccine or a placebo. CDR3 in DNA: TGTGCCAGCAGCCCTTCCACGAACACCGGGGAGCTGTTTTTT. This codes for CASSPSTNTGELFF.